This TCR beta chain appears in the sequencing data of a study of beta chain features in type 1 diabetes. Looking at the study overall: Age, gender and cell yields were alike across patients and healthy donors.

This clone was observed a handful of times. Its antigen is not known. Investigators reverse transcribed all isolated RNA, so they sequenced expressed TCRB transcripts. An average of approximately 4 million reads was obtained for naive, central memory and regulatory T cell samples. Sequencing was performed with immunoSEQ multiplex PCR; in TCRdb, only in-frame clones are kept and a portion is missing. Among 600,000 to 700,000 clones listed, roughly an eighth were seen once. General study results and limits: TCRB CDR3s from Type 1 diabetes patients were moderately but significantly shorter in all four CD4+ subsets.

This CDR3 comprises 12 residues. In germline, CDR1 is SGHTA, CDR2 FQGTGA. V shed 3 bases and J shed 4 bases, with 6 bases lying between them. Stem cell-like memory, regulatory, central memory and naive CD4+ cells were sorted via CD45RO/CCR7/CD25/CD127/CD95/CD27. Sequencing was performed on naive CD4+ T cells from blood. This TCR was recovered from a man aged 30 to 45 with type 1 diabetes. This sequence joins TRBV7-3 and TRBJ1-2, with unresolved D. This CDR3 is CASSFEGYGYTF. CDR3 DNA: TGTGCCAGCAGCTTTGAGGGCTATGGCTACACCTTC. The full variable domain, its missing parts supplied by reference TRBV7-3 and TRBJ1-2, is GAGVSQTPSNKVTEKGKYVELRCDPISGHTALYWYRQSLGQGPEFLIYFQGTGAADDSGLPNDRFFAVRPEGSVSTLKIQRTERGDSAVYLCASSFEGYGYTFGSGTRLTVV.